The sequence of this T cell receptor (beta chain) was determined in a study of T cells in Graves' hyperthyroidism and ophthalmopathy. Hyperthyroidism of Graves' type that showed no ophthalmopathy progression within 18 months was stable. Lactation, pregnancy, other autoimmune disease or uncontrolled infection excluded patients. The CDR3 consists of 11 residues. Trimming removed 2 bases at V and 7 bases at J, with 6 bases between. Germline CDR1 SQVTM, CDR2 ANQGSEA. The investigators amplified TCR beta CDR3 regions from RNA transcripts. The HTBI primer set served for first-round RT-PCR of the TCR CDR3. TCRdb recomputed calls from the multiplex PCR reads with MiXCR, one row per CDR3 protein. The sample lists roughly 420,000 distinct CDR3 sequences, roughly 15% occurring once. In this sample, this clonotype turned up many times. The antigen is unknown. General study findings and limits: Separating ophthalmopathy from stable hyperthyroidism was achieved by a 13 V-J model. Most clonotypes expanded in the thyroid (above 0.001) were also present in blood.

The chain has TRBV29-1 and TRBJ1-3; tentatively, D is TRBD1 (6 bases). Sequencing was carried out using blood. The receptor comes from a woman under 30 with Graves' hyperthyroidism. This CDR3 reads CSVERGNTIYF. In DNA, the CDR3 is TGCAGCGTTGAAAGGGGGAACACCATATATTTT.